This TCR beta chain was identified in a study of blood T cell repertoires in COVID-19. Study context: Whether acute or convalescent, the COVID-19 samples came from the United States, Italy and Spain. In each case, the material was cDNA or gDNA derived from T cells, B-cell-depleted T cells, or PBMCs.

V shed 5 bases and J shed 4 bases, with 15 bases lying between them. This CDR3 region has 15 residues. The V gene's germline CDR1 is SGHTA and CDR2 FQGNSA. Per the original data handling: Reference gene primer amplification in the assay estimated nucleated cell counts. The protocol was immunoSEQ multiplex PCR, while the TCRdb copy is restricted to in-frame clones and leaves out a portion. V, J and clone size were drawn from that table, and D and trimming were deduced from the DNA. This sample has more than 45,000 clones; over 80% occur once, and the top ten carry around 21%. The V and J genes are TRBV7-2 and TRBJ1-3; the D gene is possibly TRBD1 (6 bases). The specimen was peripheral blood. The sequence was obtained from a woman aged 55-75 years with acute or convalescent COVID-19. CDR3 in DNA: TGTGCCAGCAGCCCGGAGTCAGGACAGGGAAACACCATATATTTT. Protein product: CASSPESGQGNTIYF.